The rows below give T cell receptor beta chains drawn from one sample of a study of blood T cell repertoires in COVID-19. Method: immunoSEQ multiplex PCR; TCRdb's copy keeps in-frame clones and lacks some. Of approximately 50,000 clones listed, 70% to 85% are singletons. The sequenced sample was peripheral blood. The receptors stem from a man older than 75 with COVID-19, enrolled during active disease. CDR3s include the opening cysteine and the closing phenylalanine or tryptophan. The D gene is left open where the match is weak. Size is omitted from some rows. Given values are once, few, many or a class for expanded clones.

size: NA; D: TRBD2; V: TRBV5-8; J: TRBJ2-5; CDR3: CASSPGLAGAQETQYF; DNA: TGTGCCAGCAGCCCAGGACTAGCGGGGGCTCAAGAGACCCAGTACTTC
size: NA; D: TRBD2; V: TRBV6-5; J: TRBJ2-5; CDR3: CASNRAGGRVETQYF; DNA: TGTGCCAGCAACCGAGCGGGGGGGCGGGTGGAGACCCAGTACTTC
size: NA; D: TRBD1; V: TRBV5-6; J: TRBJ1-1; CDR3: CASSLVPGQGNTEAFF; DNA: TGTGCCAGCAGCTTGGTTCCGGGACAGGGAAACACTGAAGCTTTCTTT
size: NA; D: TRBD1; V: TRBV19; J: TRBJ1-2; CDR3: CASSFLRGGGVDGYTF; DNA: TGTGCCAGTAGTTTCCTACGAGGAGGGGGCGTGGATGGCTACACCTTC
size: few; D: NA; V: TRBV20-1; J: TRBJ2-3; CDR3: CSALQGYGQYF; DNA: TGCAGTGCCCTCCAGGGGTATGGGCAGTATTTT
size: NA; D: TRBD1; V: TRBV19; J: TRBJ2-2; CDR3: CASSIDHRGLNTGELFF; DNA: TGTGCCAGTAGTATAGATCACAGGGGGCTAAACACCGGGGAGCTGTTTTTT
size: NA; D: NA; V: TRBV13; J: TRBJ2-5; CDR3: CASSPTGSQETQYF; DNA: TGTGCCAGCAGCCCGACAGGTTCGCAAGAGACCCAGTACTTC
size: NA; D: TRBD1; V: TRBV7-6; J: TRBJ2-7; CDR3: CASSPTRSTRGHEQYF; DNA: TGTGCCAGCAGTCCAACCCGGTCAACGAGGGGGCACGAGCAGTACTTC
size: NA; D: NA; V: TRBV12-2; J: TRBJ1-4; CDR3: CASRLKRPGQGKGNEKLFF; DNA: TGTGCAAGTCGCTTAAAAAGACCGGGACAGGGGAAGGGTAATGAAAAACTGTTTTTT
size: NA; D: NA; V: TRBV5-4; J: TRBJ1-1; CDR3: CASSPGWGGGTEAFF; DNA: TGTGCCAGCAGCCCCGGATGGGGAGGAGGTACTGAAGCTTTCTTT
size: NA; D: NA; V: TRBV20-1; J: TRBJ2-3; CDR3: CSARPEPSQYF; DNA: TGCAGTGCTAGACCCGAGCCGTCGCAGTATTTT
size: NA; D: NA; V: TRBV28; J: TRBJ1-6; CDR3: CASSLQVFYNSPLHF; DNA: TGTGCCAGCAGCTTGCAGGTTTTCTATAATTCACCCCTCCACTTT
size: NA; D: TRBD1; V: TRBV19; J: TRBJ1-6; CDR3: CASSIWTGNSYNSPLHF; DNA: TGTGCCAGTAGTATCTGGACAGGGAACTCCTATAATTCACCCCTCCACTTT
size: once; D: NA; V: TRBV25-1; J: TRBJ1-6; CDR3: CASSGGTRNSPLHF; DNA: TGTGCCAGCAGTGGGGGGACTAGAAATTCACCCCTCCACTTT
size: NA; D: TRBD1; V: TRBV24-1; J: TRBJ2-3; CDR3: CATSEPGQGSDTQYF; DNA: TGTGCCACCAGTGAACCGGGACAGGGATCAGATACGCAGTATTTT
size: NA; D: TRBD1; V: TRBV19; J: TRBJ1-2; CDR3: CASSLRQGGGYTF; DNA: TGTGCCAGTAGCTTGAGACAGGGTGGTGGCTACACCTTC
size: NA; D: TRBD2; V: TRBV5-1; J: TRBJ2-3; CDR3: CASSLGTSGGAGTQYF; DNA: TGCGCCAGCAGCCTAGGGACTAGCGGGGGAGCTGGTACGCAGTATTTT
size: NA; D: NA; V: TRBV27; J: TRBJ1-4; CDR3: CASSSQRNEKLFF; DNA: TGTGCCAGCAGTTCACAGAGAAACGAAAAACTGTTTTTT
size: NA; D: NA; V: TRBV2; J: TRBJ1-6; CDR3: CASRGQGSYSPLHF; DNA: TGTGCCAGCAGGGGGCAGGGAAGTTATTCACCCCTCCACTTT
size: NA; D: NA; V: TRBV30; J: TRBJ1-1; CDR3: CAGRRGPRDGRNTEAFF; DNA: TGTGCCGGAAGAAGGGGCCCTCGGGACGGGAGGAACACTGAAGCTTTCTTT
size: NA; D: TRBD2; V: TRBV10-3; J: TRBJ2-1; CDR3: CVITSGGNEQFF; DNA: TGTGTCATTACTAGCGGGGGGAATGAGCAGTTCTTC
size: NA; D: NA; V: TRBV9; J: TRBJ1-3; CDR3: CASSTDGLSGNTIYF; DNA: TGTGCCAGCAGCACAGACGGCCTCTCTGGAAACACCATATATTTT
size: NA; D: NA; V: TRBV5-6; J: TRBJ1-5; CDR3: CASSSGGNQPQHF; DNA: TGTGCCAGCAGCTCAGGAGGAAATCAGCCCCAGCATTTT
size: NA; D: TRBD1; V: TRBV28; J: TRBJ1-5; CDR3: CASSPKGQGNQPQHF; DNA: TGTGCCAGCAGTCCCAAAGGACAGGGGAATCAGCCCCAGCATTTT
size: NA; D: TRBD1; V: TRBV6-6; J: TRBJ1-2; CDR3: CASTAGTGTGYTF; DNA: TGTGCCAGCACTGCCGGGACAGGGACTGGCTACACCTTC
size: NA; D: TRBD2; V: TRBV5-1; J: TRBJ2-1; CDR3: CASSLGLAGNSYNEQFF; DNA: TGCGCCAGCAGCTTGGGGCTAGCGGGAAATTCCTACAATGAGCAGTTCTTC
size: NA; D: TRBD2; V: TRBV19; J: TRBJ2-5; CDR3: CASSRGRAGEETQYF; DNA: TGTGCCAGTAGTAGGGGGAGAGCGGGGGAGGAGACCCAGTACTTC
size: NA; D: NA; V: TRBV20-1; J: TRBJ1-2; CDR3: CSASVGTPGYTF; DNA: TGCAGTGCTAGTGTGGGCACCCCTGGCTACACCTTC
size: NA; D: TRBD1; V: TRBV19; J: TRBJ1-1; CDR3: CASSTRGDRAEAFF; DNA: TGTGCCAGTAGTACCCGCGGTGACAGGGCTGAAGCTTTCTTT
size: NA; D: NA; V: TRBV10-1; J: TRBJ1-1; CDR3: CASSEDTLNTEAFF; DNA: TGCGCCAGCAGCGAGGATACTCTGAACACTGAAGCTTTCTTT
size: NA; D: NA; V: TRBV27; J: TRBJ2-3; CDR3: CASKRHVAGRTDTQYF; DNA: TGTGCCAGCAAGCGGCATGTGGCAGGGAGGACAGATACGCAGTATTTT
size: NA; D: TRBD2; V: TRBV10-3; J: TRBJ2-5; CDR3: CAISAAGGTTETQYF; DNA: TGTGCCATCAGTGCGGCGGGAGGGACGACAGAGACCCAGTACTTC
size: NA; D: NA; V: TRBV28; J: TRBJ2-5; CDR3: CASSPTPFQETQYF; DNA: TGTGCCAGCAGCCCGACACCATTCCAAGAGACCCAGTACTTC
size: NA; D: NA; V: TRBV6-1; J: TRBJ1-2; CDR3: CASSETANYGYTF; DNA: TGTGCCAGCAGTGAAACGGCTAACTATGGCTACACCTTC
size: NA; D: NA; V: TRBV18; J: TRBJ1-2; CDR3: CASSPEGYYGYTF; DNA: TGTGCCAGCTCACCAGAGGGCTACTATGGCTACACCTTC
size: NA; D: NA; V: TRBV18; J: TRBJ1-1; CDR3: CASSPLGGTEAFF; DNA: TGTGCCAGCTCACCACTCGGCGGGACTGAAGCTTTCTTT
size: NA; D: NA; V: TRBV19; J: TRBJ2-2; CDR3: CASSTGAANTGELFF; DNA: TGTGCCAGTAGTACTGGGGCAGCGAACACCGGGGAGCTGTTTTTT
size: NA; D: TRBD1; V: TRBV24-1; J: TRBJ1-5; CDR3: CATSDAGTGAQPQHF; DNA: TGTGCCACCAGTGATGCTGGGACAGGGGCTCAGCCCCAGCATTTT
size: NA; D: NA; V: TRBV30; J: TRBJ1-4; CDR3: CAWSNSGGEKLFF; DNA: TGTGCCTGGAGTAACAGCGGGGGGGAAAAACTGTTTTTT
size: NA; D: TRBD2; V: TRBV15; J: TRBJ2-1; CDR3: CATSRDWGLAGKFRENEQFF; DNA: TGTGCCACCAGCAGAGATTGGGGACTAGCGGGAAAGTTTCGGGAGAATGAGCAGTTCTTC
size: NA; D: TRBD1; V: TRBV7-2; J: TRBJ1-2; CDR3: CAIDRGARYTF; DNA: TGTGCCATCGACAGGGGAGCGCGCTACACCTTC
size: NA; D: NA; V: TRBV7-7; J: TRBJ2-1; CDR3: CASSLSVGGEGNEQFF; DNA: TGTGCCAGCAGCTTATCGGTAGGCGGAGAGGGCAATGAGCAGTTCTTC
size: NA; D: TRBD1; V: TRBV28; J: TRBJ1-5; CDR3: CASSGGQGGSQPQHF; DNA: TGTGCCAGCAGTGGGGGACAGGGCGGTTCTCAGCCCCAGCATTTT
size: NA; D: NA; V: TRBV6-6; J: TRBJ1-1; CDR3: CASSPGGLNTEAFF; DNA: TGTGCCAGCAGCCCCGGGGGATTGAACACTGAAGCTTTCTTT
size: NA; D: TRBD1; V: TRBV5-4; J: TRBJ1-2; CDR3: CASSLTGGNYGYTF; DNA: TGTGCCAGCAGCTTGACAGGGGGTAACTATGGCTACACCTTC
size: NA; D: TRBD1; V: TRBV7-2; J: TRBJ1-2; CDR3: CASSLSQGSYGYTF; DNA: TGTGCCAGCAGCTTATCACAGGGGAGTTATGGCTACACCTTC
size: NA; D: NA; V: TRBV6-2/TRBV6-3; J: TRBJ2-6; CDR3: CASSYRGSGANVLTF; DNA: TGTGCCAGCAGTTACCGGGGCTCTGGGGCCAACGTCCTGACTTTC
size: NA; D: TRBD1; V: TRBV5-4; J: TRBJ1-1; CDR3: CASSLGGQVNTEAFF; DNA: TGTGCCAGCAGCTTGGGGGGACAGGTGAACACTGAAGCTTTCTTT
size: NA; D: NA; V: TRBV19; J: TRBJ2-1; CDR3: CASSILSDNNEQFF; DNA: TGTGCCAGTAGTATACTCAGCGATAACAATGAGCAGTTCTTC
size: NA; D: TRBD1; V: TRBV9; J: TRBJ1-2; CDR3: CASSPNSGQGKGYTF; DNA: TGTGCCAGCAGCCCAAATTCTGGACAGGGAAAAGGCTACACCTTC
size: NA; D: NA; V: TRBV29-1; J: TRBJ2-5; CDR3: CSVVEQYRTETQYF; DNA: TGCAGCGTTGTTGAACAGTATCGTACGGAGACCCAGTACTTC
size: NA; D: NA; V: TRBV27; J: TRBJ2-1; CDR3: CASSSEEGGYNEQFF; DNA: TGTGCCAGCAGCTCTGAAGAGGGTGGGTACAATGAGCAGTTCTTC
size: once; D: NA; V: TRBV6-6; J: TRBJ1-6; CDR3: CASSNQAGFNSPLHF; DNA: TGTGCCAGCAGTAACCAGGCTGGGTTTAATTCACCCCTCCACTTT
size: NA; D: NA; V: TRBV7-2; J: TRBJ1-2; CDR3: CASSLGGNYGYTF; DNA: TGTGCCAGCAGCTTAGGCGGTAACTATGGCTACACCTTC
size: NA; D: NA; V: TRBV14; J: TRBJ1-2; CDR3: CASSQAGANYGYTF; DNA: TGTGCCAGCAGCCAAGCGGGGGCTAACTATGGCTACACCTTC
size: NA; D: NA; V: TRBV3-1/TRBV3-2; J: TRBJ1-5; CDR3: CASSPTVSPQPQHF; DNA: TGTGCCAGCAGCCCCACGGTGAGTCCTCAGCCCCAGCATTTT
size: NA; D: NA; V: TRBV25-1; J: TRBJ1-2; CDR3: CASSESLGYGGYTF; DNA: TGTGCCAGCAGTGAATCCTTGGGCTACGGTGGCTACACCTTC
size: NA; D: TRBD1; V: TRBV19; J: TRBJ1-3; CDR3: CASSDRGSSGNTIYF; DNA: TGTGCCAGTAGCGACAGGGGAAGCTCTGGAAACACCATATATTTT
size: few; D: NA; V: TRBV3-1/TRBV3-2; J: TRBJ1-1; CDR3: CASSQDIGGTEAFF; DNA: TGTGCCAGCAGCCAAGATATAGGGGGCACTGAAGCTTTCTTT
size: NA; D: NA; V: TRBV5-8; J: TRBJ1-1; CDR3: CASSGGGYGGGTEAFF; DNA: TGTGCCAGCAGCGGCGGGGGGTATGGGGGAGGAACTGAAGCTTTCTTT